The sequence of this T cell receptor (beta chain) was determined in a study of human T cells and chemical hapten exposure. Across the whole study: Mainly, slight library volume differences in the pool made TCR yields vary.

This clonotype showed up many times. Its specificity is unknown. Overall study results and limits: The study found that DPC sensitization did not change TCRs above 1 in 1000 frequency.

Trimming took 0 bases from V and 10 from J, leaving 19 bases between them. This CDR3 is 16 amino acids long. Germline loops: CDR1 SEHNR, CDR2 FQNEAQ (reference sequence). In the authors' methods: TCR counts had a median of around 94,000 per sample and spanned roughly 20,000 to 750,000. TCRdb reprocessed the RACE reads via MiXCR and lists one record per CDR3 protein. None of the V and J calls come from the authors' own analysis; TCRdb made them. The data contain roughly 75,000 distinct CDR3 sequences, over 6.5% of them singletons. The time point: healthy volunteer bleed at 6 weeks. Unfractionated whole blood yielded total RNA.

The sequencing input was whole blood. The rearrangement joins TRBV7-9 to TRBJ2-1; D is ambiguous. The clonotype originates from a female donor in good health. Some clones in this sample may be carry-over from other donors' samples. The CDR3 protein is CASSLALTQVSVEQFF. DNA for the CDR3: TGTGCCAGCAGCTTAGCTTTGACGCAGGTGTCGGTCGAGCAGTTCTTC.